These T cell receptor beta chains were read from a single sample in a study of blood T cell repertoires in COVID-19. The repertoire was sequenced with immunoSEQ multiplex PCR; TCRdb's copy has only in-frame clones and lacks some. The table records under 200,000 clones, around 90% of them present only once. The sequenced material came from peripheral blood. The receptor set was obtained from a man aged 40-50 years with active or convalescent COVID-19. Both conserved end residues are part of each CDR3.

TRBV11-2 CASSLIASSYNEQFF
TRBV5-6 CASSRTAKDTQYF
TRBV7-2 CASSFAGDVYEQYF
TRBV27 CASSLFTGSPYEQYF
TRBV5-5 CASSLRPVKGGEHSPLHF
TRBV4-2 CASSQDLPTGEVALHF
TRBV7-2 CASSSYQGGSGYTF
TRBV9 CASTRRETGELFF
TRBV5-8 CASSFRGAVNQPQHF
TRBV3-1/TRBV3-2 CASSQYPFHSYGTQYF
TRBV6-2/TRBV6-3 CASSYRFPRGLGPLHF
TRBV11-2 CASSLDSGVSGNTIYF
TRBV7-9 CAIPGQGGYEQYF
TRBV6-1 CASSEVRGSQETQYF
TRBV2 CASTTGIYEQYF
TRBV28 CASSLSGGGSYSNQPQHF
TRBV4-2 CASSPSTTANGNEQFF
TRBV19 CASSIVGTGRTDTQYF
TRBV7-9 CASSLARGLAGDNEQYF
TRBV4-1 CASSQDYETYLRTEAFF
TRBV19 CASSSSGSEQYF
TRBV7-2 CASSPDRIGEQFF
TRBV12-5 CASGLGAGGLHTF
TRBV6-5 CASSIHTSGANVLTF
TRBV3-1/TRBV3-2 CAVQPTPDGGETQYF
TRBV7-8 CASSWDRVTEAFF
TRBV9 CASSSTGVNYNEQFF
TRBV28 CASVGTEFYYEKLFF
TRBV29-1 CSVCTGGNGELFF
TRBV28 CASSRTGTGAYEQYF
TRBV6-5 CASSLTGEGNSPLHF
TRBV28 CASSWDRVGNSPLHF
TRBV24-1 CATSTENEQFF
TRBV19 CASSIHGRAVYGYTF
TRBV29-1 CSVDTPRGIGAYEQYF
TRBV27 CASSAQGWGTEAFF
TRBV7-6 CASSYSPGQENTEAFF
TRBV2 CASSQDSNQPQHF
TRBV15 CATSRQSNQPQHF
TRBV4-2 CASKPSGAGVYEQYF
TRBV6-6 CASSSTDRSPLHF
TRBV2 CASSEEGQGLKNIQYF
TRBV12-5 CASGPRLADTGELFF
TRBV6-5 CASSPTRENGELFF
TRBV29-1 CSVQKPGLAPDTQYF